This T cell receptor (beta chain) was captured in a study of vaccination and CD4 T cells after COVID-19. In the study overall: The makeup of the convalescents was six males and four females, two of them Hispanic.

One entry per CDR3 protein results from TCRdb running MiXCR on the PCR reads. The data show about 18,000 distinct CDR3 sequences, approximately 65% seen once. This clonotype has a single count. Trimming left V 2 bases short and J 4 bases short, with 13 bases between. Per the germline V gene, CDR1 is MNHNS and CDR2 is SASEGT. This CDR3 has 15 amino acids. The origin of this receptor is a human donor who had recovered from COVID-19. This chain joins TRBV6-1 and TRBJ2-3; tentative D call: TRBD2 (6 bases). Material: CD4+ T cells from blood, obtained before SARS-CoV-2 vaccination. In DNA, the CDR3 is TGTGCCAGCAGTGAAAGTACTCCGGGGGCAGATACGCAGTATTTT. Its protein is CASSESTPGADTQYF.